Below are 30 T cell receptor beta chains sequenced from a single sample in a study of blood T cell repertoires in COVID-19. Sequenced by immunoSEQ multiplex PCR; TCRdb stores in-frame clones only, minus some. The sample records some 150,000 clones, roughly four fifths being singletons. The material sequenced was peripheral blood. These receptors were taken from a human donor in a cohort sampled during active COVID-19.

The chain is built from TRBV6-5 and TRBJ1-5; tentative D call: TRBD1 (6 bases). CDR3 length equals 12 residues. Trimming took off 8 bases at V and 4 bases at J, with 9 bases between the two ends. Germline V gene sequence: CDR1 MNHEY, CDR2 SVGAGI. The CDR3 DNA sequence: TGTGCCAGCGGAAGGGGGAATCAGCCCCAGCATTTT. Amino acids: CASGRGNQPQHF.

The CDR3 loop reads CASSSSRIREGTEAFF. The CDR3 DNA sequence: TGTGCCAGCAGCTCCTCACGAATCAGGGAGGGCACTGAAGCTTTCTTT. The chain employs TRBV5-4 and TRBJ1-1; tentative D call: TRBD1 (5 bases). This CDR3 is built from 16 residues. Trimming took off 3 bases at V and 4 bases at J, with 19 bases between the two ends. Germline-derived CDR1 and CDR2 are SGHNT and YYREEE (reference sequence).

V gene TRBV7-3 combines with J gene TRBJ2-1; D is ambiguous. The CDR3 has 15 amino acids. Germline V CDR1 and CDR2: SGHTA, FQGTGA. The ends were cut back, 1 base at V and 7 bases at J, with 14 bases in the middle. The CDR3 sequence is CASSLMSSPVNEQFF. The CDR3 nucleotides read TGTGCCAGCAGCTTAATGTCGAGCCCGGTGAATGAGCAGTTCTTC.

This clone was observed once. V usage is TRBV6-5 and J usage is TRBJ2-5; no clear D gene. V gave up 6 bases and J gave up 4 bases, with 9 bases separating them. Germline V gene data show CDR1 as MNHEY and CDR2 as SVGAGI. This CDR3 is built from 12 residues. The CDR3 sequence: CASSSVRETQYF. For the CDR3, the DNA is TGTGCCAGCAGCTCGGTACGAGAGACCCAGTACTTC.

The genes are TRBV6-4 and TRBJ2-1, with D possibly matching TRBD2 (5 bases). Trimming shortened V by 6 bases and J by 0 bases, and 12 bases separated the two germline ends. This CDR3 is built from 15 residues. Germline V gene data show CDR1 as MRHNA and CDR2 as SNTAGT. The CDR3 here is CASRITGSSYNEQFF. Written as DNA, the CDR3 is TGTGCCAGCAGAATTACGGGGAGCTCCTACAATGAGCAGTTCTTC.

As concerns this clone: At the DNA level, this CDR3 is encoded by other sequences in the same sample as well. The J gene is TRBJ1-1, the V gene TRBV12-3 or TRBV12-4, with D maybe TRBD1 (6 bases). The CDR3 has 13 residues. Trimming stripped 4 bases from V and 2 bases from J, with 8 bases between. CDR3 in amino acids: CASSWTANTEAFF. CDR3 coding DNA: TGTGCCAGCAGTTGGACAGCTAACACTGAAGCTTTCTTT.

The chain is built from TRBV20-1 and TRBJ2-3, with TRBD1 matching 10 bases. CDR3 length: 15 amino acids. The V gene end was trimmed by 3 bases and the J gene end by 4 bases; junction bases not matched to a gene: 7. Germline assignment: CDR1 DFQATT and CDR2 SNEGSKA (reference sequence). The CDR3 DNA reads as TGCAGTGCTAGTACTGGGACAGGGGATCCAGATACGCAGTATTTT. Translating it yields CSASTGTGDPDTQYF.

The chain uses TRBV6-2 or TRBV6-3 and TRBJ1-2, with D possibly TRBD1 on 5 matching bases. The CDR3 sequence is 17 residues long. CDR1 is MNHEY, CDR2 SVGEGT, per germline. The germline V and J ends were trimmed by 2 bases and 0 bases, with 16 bases remaining between them. The CDR3 loop is CASSYALNGAANYGYTF. The DNA of the CDR3 is TGTGCCAGCAGTTACGCCCTAAATGGGGCAGCTAACTATGGCTACACCTTC.

The rearrangement links TRBV30 to TRBJ2-5, with 9 nucleotides matching TRBD1. The V and J ends lost 0 bases and 4 bases, in that order; junction bases with no gene match: 3. The CDR3 extends over 14 amino acids. CDR1 is GTSNPN, CDR2 SVGIG, per germline (reference sequence). CDR3 sequence reads: CAWSVQGASETQYF. Here the CDR3 DNA reads TGTGCCTGGAGTGTACAGGGGGCTTCAGAGACCCAGTACTTC.

The chain uses TRBV9 and TRBJ1-1; 8 bases are a match to TRBD1. With 7 bases clipped from V and 4 bases from J, the junction kept 6 bases outside the gene matches. The CDR3 runs to 13 residues. Germline CDR1 SGDLS, CDR2 YYNGEE. The CDR3 spells CASGQTGGTEAFF. In DNA form, the CDR3 reads TGTGCCAGCGGCCAAACAGGGGGCACTGAAGCTTTCTTT.

The chain combines TRBV5-4 with TRBJ2-3, with 7 nucleotides matching TRBD2. Germline CDR1 reads SGHNT; CDR2 reads YYREEE (reference sequence). J gave up 2 bases and V 1 base, and 10 bases lay outside the gene matches. The CDR3 loop spans 17 amino acids. CDR3: CASSLRSGGSVTDTQYF. The CDR3 DNA is TGTGCCAGCAGCTTGCGTTCGGGCGGGAGTGTCACAGATACGCAGTATTTT.

There are many counts of this clone. The rearrangement links TRBV29-1 to TRBJ1-1; D is ambiguous. The CDR3 has 11 amino acids. Germline V gene data show CDR1 as SQVTM and CDR2 as ANQGSEA. V lost 7 bases, J lost 2 bases, and 8 bases lay in between. CDR3 bases: TGCAGCGCATTACTCAACACTGAAGCTTTCTTT. It specifies CSALLNTEAFF. Full variable domain (remainder filled in from reference TRBV29-1 and TRBJ1-1): SAVISQKPSRDICQRGTSLTIQCQVDSQVTMMFWYRQQPGQSLTLIATANQGSEATYESGFVIDKFPISRPNLTFSTLTVSNMSPEDSSIYLCSALLNTEAFFGQGTRLTVV.

This rearrangement joins TRBV2 to TRBJ2-7, with D possibly TRBD1 on 7 matching bases. Germline loops: CDR1 SNHLY, CDR2 FYNNEI. This CDR3 is 14 amino acids long. V lost 6 bases, J lost 2 bases, and 14 bases lay in between. CDR3 amino acids: CASSQGGAPYEQYF. The CDR3 DNA reads as TGTGCCAGCAGCCAGGGGGGAGCCCCCTACGAGCAGTACTTC.

The rearrangement joins TRBV4-2 to TRBJ1-5; 9 bases are a match to TRBD1. This CDR3 spans 16 amino acids. V gave up 5 bases and J gave up 4 bases; unmatched junction bases: 9. Germline CDR1 LGHNA, CDR2 YNFKEQ. The CDR3 DNA reads TGTGCCAGCAGCAACGGGGACAGGGTGTCAAATCAGCCCCAGCATTTT. Translated, it gives CASSNGDRVSNQPQHF.

The chain uses TRBV18 and TRBJ1-1; D perhaps matches TRBD1 (5 bases). V lost 6 bases and J 4 bases, leaving 15 bases between the germline ends. Germline CDR1 is KGHSH and CDR2 is LQKENI. The CDR3 loop spans 14 amino acids. CDR3 bases: TGTGCCAGCTCCACCACGGGGGACGGCACTGAAGCTTTCTTT. Its translation: CASSTTGDGTEAFF.

The chain links TRBV27 to TRBJ1-1; TRBD1 is a possible D gene (5 bases). The germline gives CDR1 MNHEY, CDR2 SMNVEV (reference sequence). V was clipped by 5 bases and J by 0 bases, with 16 bases between them. CDR3 length: 16 residues. The CDR3 sequence: CASSTLGGVMNTEAFF. The DNA for the CDR3 is TGTGCCAGCAGTACATTGGGGGGGGTGATGAACACTGAAGCTTTCTTT.

V and J are TRBV6-2 or TRBV6-3 and TRBJ1-1; TRBD1 matches 7 bases. V lost 0 bases, J lost 5 bases, and 12 bases stayed unmatched. Germline CDR1 and CDR2: MNHEY and SVGEGT. The CDR3 spans 17 residues. The CDR3 DNA sequence: TGTGCCAGCAGTTACTCGGGAGACAGGGTAGGCCGGACTGAAGCTTTCTTT. Translated: CASSYSGDRVGRTEAFF.

V gene TRBV2 combines with J gene TRBJ1-5, with D unresolved. The CDR3 has 15 amino acids. Per germline, CDR1 SNHLY and CDR2 FYNNEI. Trimming stripped 1 base from V and 0 bases from J, with 7 bases between. DNA for the CDR3: TGTGCCAGCAGTGAAGGTACGGTTAGCAATCAGCCCCAGCATTTT. Translated: CASSEGTVSNQPQHF.

J is TRBJ2-7 and V is TRBV29-1, with D possibly TRBD1 on 6 matching bases. Germline lookup yields CDR1 SQVTM and CDR2 ANQGSEA. V was pared by 3 bases and J by 2 bases, with 11 bases between. This CDR3 is 13 amino acids long. CDR3 in amino acids: CSVDGPGAYEQYF. The CDR3 DNA reads TGCAGCGTTGACGGTCCAGGGGCCTACGAGCAGTACTTC.

This sequence joins TRBV6-2 or TRBV6-3 and TRBJ1-5, with 7 bases that match TRBD1. The V and J ends lost 4 bases and 4 bases, in that order; junction bases with no gene match: 7. This CDR3 region has 15 residues. Per the germline V gene, CDR1 is MNHEY and CDR2 is SVGEGT. In DNA form, the CDR3 reads TGTGCCAGCAGTTTTTACCGGGACAGTAATCAGCCCCAGCATTTT. It encodes CASSFYRDSNQPQHF.

The table lists this clone with a count of one. The chain is built from TRBV7-2 and TRBJ1-2; tentative D call: TRBD1 (6 bases). V was cut by 4 bases and J by 2 bases, with 11 bases left in between. This CDR3 region has 14 residues. CDR1 and CDR2 (germline): SGHTA, FQGNSA. CDR3 in amino acids: CASSWATGNYGYTF. The CDR3 DNA follows: TGTGCCAGCAGCTGGGCTACAGGGAACTATGGCTACACCTTC.

This clone was recorded only once. The chain recombines TRBV3-1 (or the pseudogene TRBV3-2) with TRBJ2-2, with 12 bases fitting TRBD2. The junction had 2 bases not matched to a gene; V was cut back by 1 base and J by 5 bases. Germline CDR1 and CDR2: LGHDT and YNNKEL (reference sequence). The CDR3 extends over 16 amino acids. CDR3 coding DNA: TGTGCCAGCAGCCAAGGACTAGCGGGAGCGACCGGGGAGCTGTTTTTT. Translation: CASSQGLAGATGELFF.

V is TRBV10-3 and J is TRBJ2-7, with 8 bases that match TRBD2. The CDR3 contains 13 residues. The V segment lost 2 bases and the J segment 11 bases; nucleotides outside the gene matches: 8. Germline loops: CDR1 ENHRY, CDR2 SYGVKD. The CDR3 nucleotides are TGTGCCATCAGTGAGCGGGAGGGACTATTGAAGTACTTC. Amino acid sequence: CAISEREGLLKYF.

This clone appeared a single time. Since a much larger clone is just one base distant, this may be a read error. Other DNA sequences from this sample encode an identical CDR3 as well. The J gene is TRBJ1-1, the V gene TRBV19; a possible D gene is TRBD1 (5 bases). The CDR3 is 13 residues long. Per germline, CDR1 LNHDA and CDR2 SQIVND (reference sequence). Trimming left V 6 bases short and J 1 base short, with 9 bases between. The CDR3: CASSTTGNTEAFF. CDR3 sequence (DNA): TGTGCCAGTAGCACCACAGGGAACACTGAAGCTTTCTTT.

This clone appeared a single time. The CDR3 loop is CASSDLAGNEKLFF. CDR3 coding DNA: TGCGCCAGCAGCGACCTTGCGGGGAATGAAAAACTGTTTTTT. The chain couples TRBV5-1 to TRBJ1-4, with D uncertain. The CDR3 spans 14 residues. Trimming cost V 4 bases and J 5 bases, with 12 bases left between them. Germline V gene data show CDR1 as SGHRS and CDR2 as YFSETQ.

This clone was counted a single time. The chain couples TRBV18 to TRBJ2-1; TRBD2 matches at 10 bases. Trimming at V came to 5 bases and at J to 0 bases, leaving 7 bases not matched to a gene. CDR1 is KGHSH and CDR2 is LQKENI in the germline V gene. This CDR3 spans 17 amino acids. DNA of the CDR3: TGTGCCAGCTCATTTCGGACTAGCGGCAGCTCCTACAATGAGCAGTTCTTC. Translated: CASSFRTSGSSYNEQFF.

The genes are TRBV11-2 and TRBJ2-1, with D perhaps matching TRBD2 (5 bases). Germline-derived CDR1 and CDR2 are SGHAT and FQNNGV. Trimming left V 5 bases short and J 9 bases short, with 14 bases between. The CDR3 has 13 amino acids. The CDR3 reads CASSPRTGGEQFF. The DNA for the CDR3 is TGTGCCAGCAGCCCGAGGACCGGAGGTGAGCAGTTCTTC.

This chain joins TRBV27 and TRBJ2-3; 9 bases agree with TRBD1. Germline CDR1 reads MNHEY; CDR2 reads SMNVEV (reference sequence). The CDR3 is made up of 16 amino acids. The V gene end was trimmed by 3 bases and the J gene end by 1 base; junction bases not matched to a gene: 5. Here the CDR3 DNA reads TGTGCCAGCAGTTTCGGACAGGGGTCAGGCACAGATACGCAGTATTTT. Amino acids: CASSFGQGSGTDTQYF.

This chain uses TRBV15 with TRBJ1-5, with D tentatively TRBD1 (5 bases). V gave up 1 base and J gave up 9 bases, with 28 bases separating them. This CDR3 contains 19 residues. The germline CDR1 and CDR2 sequences are LNHNV and YYDKDF (reference sequence). The CDR3 is CATSRARASSGGTFRPQHF. The CDR3, as DNA: TGTGCCACCAGCAGAGCGCGCGCCAGTAGTGGGGGGACGTTTCGGCCCCAGCATTTT.

The sample holds a few counts of this clone. The chain is built from TRBV19 and TRBJ2-5; D possibly corresponds to TRBD2 (6 bases). Germline V gene data show CDR1 as LNHDA and CDR2 as SQIVND (reference sequence). The CDR3 runs to 17 residues. Between the trimmed V and J ends, which lost 3 bases and 2 bases, there was a span of 19 bases. The DNA of the CDR3 is TGTGCCAGTAGTATGCTATACGGGGGTCACTTTCAAGAGACCCAGTACTTC. Its protein product is CASSMLYGGHFQETQYF.